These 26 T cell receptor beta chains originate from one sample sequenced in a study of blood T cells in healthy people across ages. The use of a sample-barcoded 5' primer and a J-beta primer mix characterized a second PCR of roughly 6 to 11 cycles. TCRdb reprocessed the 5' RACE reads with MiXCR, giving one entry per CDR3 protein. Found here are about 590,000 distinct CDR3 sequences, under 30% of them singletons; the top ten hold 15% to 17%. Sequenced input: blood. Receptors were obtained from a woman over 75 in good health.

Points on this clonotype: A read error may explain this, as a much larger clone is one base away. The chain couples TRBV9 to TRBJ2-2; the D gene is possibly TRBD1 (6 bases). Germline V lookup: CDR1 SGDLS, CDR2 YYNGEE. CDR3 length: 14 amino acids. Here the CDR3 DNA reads TGTGCCAGCAGCGCCACGACAGGTTTCGGGGAGCTGGTTTTT. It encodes CASSATTGFGELVF.

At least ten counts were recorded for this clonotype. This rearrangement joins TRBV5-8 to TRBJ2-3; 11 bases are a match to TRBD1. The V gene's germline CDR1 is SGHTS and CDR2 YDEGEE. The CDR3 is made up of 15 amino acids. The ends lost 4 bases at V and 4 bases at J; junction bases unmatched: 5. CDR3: CASSPGQGVSDTQYF. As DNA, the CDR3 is TGTGCCAGCAGCCCGGGACAGGGGGTTTCAGATACGCAGTATTTT.

This CDR3 is CASSLFGTGLNEQYF. CDR3 DNA sequence: TGTGCCAGCAGCTTATTCGGGACAGGGCTGAATGAGCAGTACTTC. This rearrangement joins TRBV7-9 to TRBJ2-1; 9 bases line up with TRBD1. The assigned J gene may be wrong: the sequence end matches TRBJ2-7 better. Per germline, CDR1 SEHNR and CDR2 FQNEAQ (reference sequence). The CDR3 covers 15 residues.

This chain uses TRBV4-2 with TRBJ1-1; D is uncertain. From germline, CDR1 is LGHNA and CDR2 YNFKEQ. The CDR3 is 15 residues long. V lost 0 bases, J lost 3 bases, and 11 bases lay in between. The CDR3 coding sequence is TGTGCCAGCAGCCAAGATCCAGGCTATGACACTGAAGCTTTCTTT. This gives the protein CASSQDPGYDTEAFF.

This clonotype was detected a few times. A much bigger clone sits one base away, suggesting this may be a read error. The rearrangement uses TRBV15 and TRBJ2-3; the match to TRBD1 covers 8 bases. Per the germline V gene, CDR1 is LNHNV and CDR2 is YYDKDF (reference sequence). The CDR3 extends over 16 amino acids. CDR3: CATSRDQGARTDAQYF. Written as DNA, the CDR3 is TGTGCCACCAGCAGAGATCAGGGGGCGCGGACAGATGCGCAGTATTTT.

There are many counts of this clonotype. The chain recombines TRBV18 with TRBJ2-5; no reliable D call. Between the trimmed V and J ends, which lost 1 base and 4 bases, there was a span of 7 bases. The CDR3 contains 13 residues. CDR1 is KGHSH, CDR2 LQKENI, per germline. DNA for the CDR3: TGTGCCAGCTCACCACGAGTGGGAGAGACCCAGTACTTC. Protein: CASSPRVGETQYF.

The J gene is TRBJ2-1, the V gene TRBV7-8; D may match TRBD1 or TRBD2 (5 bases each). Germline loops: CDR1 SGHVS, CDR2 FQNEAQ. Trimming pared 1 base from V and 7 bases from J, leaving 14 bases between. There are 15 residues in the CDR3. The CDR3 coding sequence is TGTGCCAGCAGCTTAGGGTGGGGGAAGGCGAATGAGCAGTTCTTC. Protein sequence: CASSLGWGKANEQFF.

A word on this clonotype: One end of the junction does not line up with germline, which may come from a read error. The CDR3 protein is CAGSLDLGGLYGYTF. In DNA form, the CDR3 reads TGTGCCGGCAGCTTAGATCTGGGGGGTCTCTATGGCTACACCTTC. The V and J genes are TRBV11-2 and TRBJ1-2; maybe TRBD1 (5 bases). The V gene's germline CDR1 is SGHAT and CDR2 FQNNGV. This CDR3 is built from 15 residues. Full variable domain (rest looked up from reference TRBV11-2 and TRBJ1-2): EAGVAQSPRYKIIEKRQSVAFWCNPISGHATLYWYQQILGQGPKLLIQFQNNGVVDDSQLPKDRFSAERLKGVDSTLKIQPAKLEDSAVYLCAGSLDLGGLYGYTFGSGTRLTVV.

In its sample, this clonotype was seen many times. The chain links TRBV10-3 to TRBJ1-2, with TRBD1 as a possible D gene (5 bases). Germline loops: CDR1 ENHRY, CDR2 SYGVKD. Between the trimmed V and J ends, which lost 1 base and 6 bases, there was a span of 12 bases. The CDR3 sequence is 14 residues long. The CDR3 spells CAISELGRADGYTF. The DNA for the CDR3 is TGTGCCATCAGTGAGTTGGGCAGGGCCGATGGCTACACCTTC.

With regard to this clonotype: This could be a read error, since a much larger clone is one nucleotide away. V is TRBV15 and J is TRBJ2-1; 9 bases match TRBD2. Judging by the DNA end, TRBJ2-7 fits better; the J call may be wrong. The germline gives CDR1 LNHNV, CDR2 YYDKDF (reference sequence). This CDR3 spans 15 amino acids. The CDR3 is CATSRDAGGYNEQYF. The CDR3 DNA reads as TGTGCCACCAGCAGAGATGCGGGGGGGTACAATGAGCAGTACTTC.

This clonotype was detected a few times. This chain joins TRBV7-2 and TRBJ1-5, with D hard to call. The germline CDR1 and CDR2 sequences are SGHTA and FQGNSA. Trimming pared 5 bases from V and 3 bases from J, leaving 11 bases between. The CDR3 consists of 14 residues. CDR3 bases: TGTGCCAGCAGCCGTGGACGGAACAATCAGCCCCAGCATTTT. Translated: CASSRGRNNQPQHF.

Here the CDR3 reads CASSLRFVDSRTYEQYF. CDR3 bases: TGTGCCAGCAGCTTAAGATTCGTGGACTCGCGAACCTACGAGCAGTACTTC. The chain is built from TRBV7-2 and TRBJ2-7; D may be TRBD2 (5 bases). The V gene lost 2 bases and the J gene lost 2 bases, with 19 bases spanning the gap. The CDR3 length is 17 residues. CDR1 is SGHTA, CDR2 FQGNSA, per germline.

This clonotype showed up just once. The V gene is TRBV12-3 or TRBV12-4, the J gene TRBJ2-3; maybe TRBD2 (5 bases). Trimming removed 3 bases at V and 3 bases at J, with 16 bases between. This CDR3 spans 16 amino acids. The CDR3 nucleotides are TGTGCCAGCAGTTTTAATCACGGGGAGAGAACAGATACGCAGTATTTT. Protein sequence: CASSFNHGERTDTQYF.

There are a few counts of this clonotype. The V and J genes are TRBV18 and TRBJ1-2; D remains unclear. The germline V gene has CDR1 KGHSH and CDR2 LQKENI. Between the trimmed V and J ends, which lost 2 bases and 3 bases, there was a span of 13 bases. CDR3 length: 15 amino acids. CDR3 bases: TGTGCCAGCTCACCAGCGGGCCTAGGATACTATGGCTACACCTTC. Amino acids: CASSPAGLGYYGYTF.

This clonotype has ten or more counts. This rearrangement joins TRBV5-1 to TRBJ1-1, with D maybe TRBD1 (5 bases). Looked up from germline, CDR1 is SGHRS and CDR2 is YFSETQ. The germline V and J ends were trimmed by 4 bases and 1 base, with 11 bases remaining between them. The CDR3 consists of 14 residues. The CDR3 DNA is TGCGCCAGCAGCGCCAATACAGGGAACACTGAAGCTTTCTTT. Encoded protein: CASSANTGNTEAFF.

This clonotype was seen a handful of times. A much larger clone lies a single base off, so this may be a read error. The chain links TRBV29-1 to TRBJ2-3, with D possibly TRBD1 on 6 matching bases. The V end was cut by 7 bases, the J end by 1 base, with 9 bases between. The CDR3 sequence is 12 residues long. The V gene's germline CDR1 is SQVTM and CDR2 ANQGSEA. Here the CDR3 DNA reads TGCAGCGGTCGGACAGGCACAGATACGCAGTATTTT. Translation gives CSGRTGTDTQYF.

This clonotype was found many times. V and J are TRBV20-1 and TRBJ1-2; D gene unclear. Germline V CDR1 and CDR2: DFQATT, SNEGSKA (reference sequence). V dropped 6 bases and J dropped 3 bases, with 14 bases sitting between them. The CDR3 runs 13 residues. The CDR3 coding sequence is TGCAGTGCCGCGAGCAATTCAGACTATGGCTACACCTTC. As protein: CSAASNSDYGYTF.

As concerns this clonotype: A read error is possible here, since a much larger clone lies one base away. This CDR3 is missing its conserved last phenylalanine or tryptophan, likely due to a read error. The CDR3 nucleotides read TGTGCCAGCAGCGTAGAACTTGCGACAGATACGCAGTATTTG. Encoded protein: CASSVELATDTQYL. The genes are TRBV9 and TRBJ2-3; D unclear. The CDR3 runs 14 residues. Germline CDR1 is SGDLS and CDR2 is YYNGEE. V dropped 0 bases and J dropped 3 bases, with 8 bases sitting between them.

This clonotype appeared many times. The CDR3 protein is CASSSYGAGGGIQYF. The DNA of the CDR3 is TGTGCCAGCAGCTCTTACGGTGCGGGAGGGGGCATTCAGTACTTC. The chain combines TRBV5-6 with TRBJ2-4, with TRBD2 matching over 9 bases. The V segment lost 3 bases and the J segment 9 bases; nucleotides outside the gene matches: 10. Germline CDR1 SGHDT, CDR2 YYEEEE. CDR3 length: 15 amino acids. The full variable domain, rest sourced from reference TRBV5-6 and TRBJ2-4, is DAGVTQSPTHLIKTRGQQVTLRCSPKSGHDTVSWYQQALGQGPQFIFQYYEEEERQRGNFPDRFSGHQFPNYSSELNVNALLLGDSALYLCASSSYGAGGGIQYFGAGTRLSVL.

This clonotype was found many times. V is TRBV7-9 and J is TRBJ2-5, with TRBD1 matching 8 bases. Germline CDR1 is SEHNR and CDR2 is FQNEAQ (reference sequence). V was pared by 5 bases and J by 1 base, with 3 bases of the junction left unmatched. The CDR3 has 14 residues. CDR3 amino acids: CASSRTGSQETQYF. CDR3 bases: TGTGCCAGCAGCCGGACAGGGTCCCAAGAGACCCAGTACTTC.

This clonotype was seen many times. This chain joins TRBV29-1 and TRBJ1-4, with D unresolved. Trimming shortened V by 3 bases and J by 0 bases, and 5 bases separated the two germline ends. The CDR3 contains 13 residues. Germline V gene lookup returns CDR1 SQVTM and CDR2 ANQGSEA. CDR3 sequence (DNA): TGCAGCGTTGATGGTGCAACTAATGAAAAACTGTTTTTT. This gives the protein CSVDGATNEKLFF.

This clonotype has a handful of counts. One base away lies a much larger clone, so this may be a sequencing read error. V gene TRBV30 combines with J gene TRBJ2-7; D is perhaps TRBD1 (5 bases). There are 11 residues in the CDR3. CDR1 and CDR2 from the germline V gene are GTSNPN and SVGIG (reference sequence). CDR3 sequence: CTLTVSYEQYF. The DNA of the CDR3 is TGTACACTGACAGTCTCCTACGAGCAGTACTTC.

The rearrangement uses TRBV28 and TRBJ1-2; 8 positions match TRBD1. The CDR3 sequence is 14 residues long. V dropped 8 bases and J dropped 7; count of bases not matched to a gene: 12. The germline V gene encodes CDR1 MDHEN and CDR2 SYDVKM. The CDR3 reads CASGVTGEGRGYTF. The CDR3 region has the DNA TGTGCCAGCGGGGTGACAGGGGAAGGGCGTGGCTACACCTTC.

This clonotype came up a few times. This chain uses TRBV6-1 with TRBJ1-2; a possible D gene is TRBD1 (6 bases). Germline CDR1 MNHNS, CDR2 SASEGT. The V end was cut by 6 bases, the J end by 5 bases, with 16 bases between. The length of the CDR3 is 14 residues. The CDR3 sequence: CASRVPGAGYGYTF. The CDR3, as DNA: TGTGCCAGCAGAGTCCCGGGGGCGGGATATGGCTACACCTTC.

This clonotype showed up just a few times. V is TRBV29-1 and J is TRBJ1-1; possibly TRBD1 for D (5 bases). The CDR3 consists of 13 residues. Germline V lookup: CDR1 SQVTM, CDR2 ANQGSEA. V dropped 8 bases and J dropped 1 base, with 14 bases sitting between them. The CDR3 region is CSLAGPGNTEAFF. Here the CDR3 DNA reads TGCAGCCTGGCAGGGCCGGGGAACACTGAAGCTTTCTTT.

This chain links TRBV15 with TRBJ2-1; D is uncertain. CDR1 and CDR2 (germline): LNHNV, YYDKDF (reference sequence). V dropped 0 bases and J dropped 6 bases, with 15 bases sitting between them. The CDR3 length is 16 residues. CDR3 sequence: CATSRDGVSIGNEQFF. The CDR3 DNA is TGTGCCACCAGCAGAGATGGAGTGTCGATTGGCAATGAGCAGTTCTTC. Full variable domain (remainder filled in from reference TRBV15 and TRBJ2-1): DAMVIQNPRYQVTQFGKPVTLSCSQTLNHNVMYWYQQKSSQAPKLLFHYYDKDFNNEADTPDNFQSRRPNTSFCFLDIRSPGLGDTAMYLCATSRDGVSIGNEQFFGPGTRLTVL.